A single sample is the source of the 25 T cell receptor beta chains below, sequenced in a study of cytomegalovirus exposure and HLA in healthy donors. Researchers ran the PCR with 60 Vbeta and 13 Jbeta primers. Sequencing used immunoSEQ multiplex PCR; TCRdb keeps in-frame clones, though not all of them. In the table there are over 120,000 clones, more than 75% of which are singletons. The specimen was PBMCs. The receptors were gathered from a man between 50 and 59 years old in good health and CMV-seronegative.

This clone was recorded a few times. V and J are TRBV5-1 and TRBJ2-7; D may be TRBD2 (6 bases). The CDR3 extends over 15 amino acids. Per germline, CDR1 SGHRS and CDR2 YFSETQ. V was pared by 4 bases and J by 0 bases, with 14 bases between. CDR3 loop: CASSTISGGSYEQYF. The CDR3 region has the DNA TGCGCCAGCAGCACCATTAGCGGTGGCTCCTACGAGCAGTACTTC. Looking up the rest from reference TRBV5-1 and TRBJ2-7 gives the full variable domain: KAGVTQTPRYLIKTRGQQVTLSCSPISGHRSVSWYQQTPGQGLQFLFEYFSETQRNKGNFPGRFSGRQFSNSRSEMNVSTLELGDSALYLCASSTISGGSYEQYFGPGTRLTVT.

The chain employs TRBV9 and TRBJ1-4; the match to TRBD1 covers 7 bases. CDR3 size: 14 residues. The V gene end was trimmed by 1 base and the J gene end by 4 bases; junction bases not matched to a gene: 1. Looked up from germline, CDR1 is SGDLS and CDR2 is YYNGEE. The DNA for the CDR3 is TGTGCCAGCAGCGTAACAGGGGTTAATGAAAAACTGTTTTTT. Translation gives CASSVTGVNEKLFF.

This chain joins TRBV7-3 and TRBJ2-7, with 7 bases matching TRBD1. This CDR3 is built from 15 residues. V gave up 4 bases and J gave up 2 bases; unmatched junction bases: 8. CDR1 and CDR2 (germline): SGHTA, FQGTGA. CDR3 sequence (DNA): TGTGCCAGCAGCTCAGCGACAGGGCCGGCCTACGAGCAGTACTTC. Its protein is CASSSATGPAYEQYF.

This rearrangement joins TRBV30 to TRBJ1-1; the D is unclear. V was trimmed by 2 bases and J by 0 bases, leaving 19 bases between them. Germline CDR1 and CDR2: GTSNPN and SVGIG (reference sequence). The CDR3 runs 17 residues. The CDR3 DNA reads TGTGCCTGGAGTCCTCGCGGGCAACGAATAATGAACACTGAAGCTTTCTTT. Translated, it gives CAWSPRGQRIMNTEAFF. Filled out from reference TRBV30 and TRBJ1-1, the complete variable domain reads SQTIHQWPATLVQPVGSPLSLECTVEGTSNPNLYWYRQAAGRGLQLLFYSVGIGQISSEVPQNLSASRPQDRQFILSSKKLLLSDSGFYLCAWSPRGQRIMNTEAFFGQGTRLTVV.

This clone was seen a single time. The CDR3 loop is CSVEDRLDSRGKNIQYF. Written as DNA, the CDR3 is TGCAGCGTTGAAGATCGACTAGACTCTCGAGGCAAAAACATTCAGTACTTC. The chain joins TRBV29-1 to TRBJ2-4, with TRBD2 as a possible D gene (6 bases). V was cut by 0 bases and J by 3 bases, with 18 bases left in between. The CDR3 contains 17 residues. Germline CDR1 and CDR2: SQVTM and ANQGSEA.

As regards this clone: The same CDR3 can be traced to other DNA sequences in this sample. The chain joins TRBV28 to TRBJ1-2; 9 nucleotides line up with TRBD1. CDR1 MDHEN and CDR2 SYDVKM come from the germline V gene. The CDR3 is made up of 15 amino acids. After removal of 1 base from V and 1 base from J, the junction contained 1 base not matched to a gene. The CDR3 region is CASSLSGQGNYGYTF. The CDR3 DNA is TGTGCCAGCAGTTTATCGGGACAGGGTAACTATGGCTACACCTTC.

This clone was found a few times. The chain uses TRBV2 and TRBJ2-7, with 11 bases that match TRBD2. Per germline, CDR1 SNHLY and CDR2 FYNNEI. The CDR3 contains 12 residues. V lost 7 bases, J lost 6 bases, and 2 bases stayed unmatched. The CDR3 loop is CASKTSGVEQYF. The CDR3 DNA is TGTGCCAGCAAGACTAGCGGGGTCGAGCAGTACTTC.

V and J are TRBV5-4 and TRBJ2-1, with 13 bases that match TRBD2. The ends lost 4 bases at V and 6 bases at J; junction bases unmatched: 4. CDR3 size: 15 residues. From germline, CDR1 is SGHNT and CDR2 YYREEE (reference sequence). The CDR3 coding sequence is TGTGCCAGCAGCCTAGGACTAGCGGGAGTCAATGAGCAGTTCTTC. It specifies CASSLGLAGVNEQFF.

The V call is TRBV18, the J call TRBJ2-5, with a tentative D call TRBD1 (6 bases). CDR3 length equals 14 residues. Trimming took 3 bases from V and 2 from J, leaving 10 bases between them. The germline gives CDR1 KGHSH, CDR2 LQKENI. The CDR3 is CASSPVGTQETQYF. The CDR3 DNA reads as TGTGCCAGCTCACCTGTGGGGACACAAGAGACCCAGTACTTC.

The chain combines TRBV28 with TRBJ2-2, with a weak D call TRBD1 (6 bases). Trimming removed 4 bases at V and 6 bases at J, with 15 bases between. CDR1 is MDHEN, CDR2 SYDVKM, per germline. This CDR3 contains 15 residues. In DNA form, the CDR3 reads TGTGCCAGCAGTTCCGGACAGAGGGGTCCCGGGGAGCTGTTTTTT. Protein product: CASSSGQRGPGELFF. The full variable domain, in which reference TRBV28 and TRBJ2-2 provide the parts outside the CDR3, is DVKVTQSSRYLVKRTGEKVFLECVQDMDHENMFWYRQDPGLGLRLIYFSYDVKMKEKGDIPEGYSVSREKKERFSLILESASTNQTSMYLCASSSGQRGPGELFFGEGSRLTVL.

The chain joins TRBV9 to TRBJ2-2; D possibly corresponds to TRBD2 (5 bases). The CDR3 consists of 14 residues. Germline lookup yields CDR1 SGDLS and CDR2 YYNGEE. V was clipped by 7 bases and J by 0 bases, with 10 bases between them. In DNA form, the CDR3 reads TGTGCCAGCTCGGCGGGTACGAACACCGGGGAGCTGTTTTTT. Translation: CASSAGTNTGELFF.

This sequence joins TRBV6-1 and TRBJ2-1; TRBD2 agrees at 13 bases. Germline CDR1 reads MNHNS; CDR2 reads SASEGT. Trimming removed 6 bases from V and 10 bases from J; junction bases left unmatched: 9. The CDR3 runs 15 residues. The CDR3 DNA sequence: TGTGCCAGCAGAACTAGCGGGAGGGCCTCTTCGGAGCAGTTCTTC. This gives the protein CASRTSGRASSEQFF.

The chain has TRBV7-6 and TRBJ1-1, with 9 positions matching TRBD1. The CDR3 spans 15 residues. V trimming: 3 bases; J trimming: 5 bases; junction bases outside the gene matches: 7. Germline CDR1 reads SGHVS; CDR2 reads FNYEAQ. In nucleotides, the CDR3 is TGTGCCAGCAGCTTTGCGACAGGGGGTCGGACTGAAGCTTTCTTT. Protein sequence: CASSFATGGRTEAFF.

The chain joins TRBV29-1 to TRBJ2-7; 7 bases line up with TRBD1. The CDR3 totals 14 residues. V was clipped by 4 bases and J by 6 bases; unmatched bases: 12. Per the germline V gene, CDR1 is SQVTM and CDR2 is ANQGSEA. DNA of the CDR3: TGCAGCGTTGGGGCAGGGGGTTTTGTTGGCGAGCAGTACTTC. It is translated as CSVGAGGFVGEQYF.

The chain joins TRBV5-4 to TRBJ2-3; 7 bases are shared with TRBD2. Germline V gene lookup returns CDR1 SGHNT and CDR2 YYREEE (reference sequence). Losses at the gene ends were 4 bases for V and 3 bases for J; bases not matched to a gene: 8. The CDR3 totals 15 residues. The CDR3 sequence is CASSPGGLGTDTQYF. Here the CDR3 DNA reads TGTGCCAGCAGCCCGGGGGGATTAGGGACAGATACGCAGTATTTT.

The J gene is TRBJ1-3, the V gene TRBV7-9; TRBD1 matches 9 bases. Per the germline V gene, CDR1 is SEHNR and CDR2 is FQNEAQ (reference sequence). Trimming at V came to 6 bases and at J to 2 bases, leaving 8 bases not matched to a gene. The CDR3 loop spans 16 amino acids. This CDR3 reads CASSSTGTGPGNTIYF. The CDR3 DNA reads TGTGCCAGCAGTTCAACCGGGACAGGGCCTGGAAACACCATATATTTT. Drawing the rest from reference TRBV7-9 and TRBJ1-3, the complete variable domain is DTGVSQNPRHKITKRGQNVTFRCDPISEHNRLYWYRQTLGQGPEFLTYFQNEAQLEKSRLLSDRFSAERPKGSFSTLEIQRTEQGDSAMYLCASSSTGTGPGNTIYFGEGSWLTVV.

The CDR3 DNA sequence: TGTGCCAGCAGTGGAATCGGGACAGGGACGGTAGCCAAAAACATTCAGTACTTC. It specifies CASSGIGTGTVAKNIQYF. The V call is TRBV6-1, the J call TRBJ2-4; TRBD1 aligns across 9 bases. The CDR3 has 18 amino acids. Trimming removed 4 bases from V and 0 bases from J; junction bases left unmatched: 10. Germline V gene data show CDR1 as MNHNS and CDR2 as SASEGT.

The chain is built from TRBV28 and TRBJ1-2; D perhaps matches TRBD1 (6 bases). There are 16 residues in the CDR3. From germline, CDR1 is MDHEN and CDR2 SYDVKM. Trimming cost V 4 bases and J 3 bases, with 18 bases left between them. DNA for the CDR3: TGTGCCAGCAGTTCCGGACAGTCTCCTCGGGACTATGGCTACACCTTC. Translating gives CASSSGQSPRDYGYTF.

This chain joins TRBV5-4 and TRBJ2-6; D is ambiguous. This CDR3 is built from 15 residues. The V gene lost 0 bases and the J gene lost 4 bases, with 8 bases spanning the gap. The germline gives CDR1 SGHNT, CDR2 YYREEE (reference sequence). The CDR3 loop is CASSLGGHGANVLTF. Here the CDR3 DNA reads TGTGCCAGCAGCTTGGGCGGCCACGGGGCCAACGTCCTGACTTTC.

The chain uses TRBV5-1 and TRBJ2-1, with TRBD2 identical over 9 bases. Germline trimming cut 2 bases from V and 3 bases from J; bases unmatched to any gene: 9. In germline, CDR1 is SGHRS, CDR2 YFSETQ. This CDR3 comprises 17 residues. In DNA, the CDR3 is TGCGCCAGCAGCTTCATGCTAGCGGGGAACAACTACAATGAGCAGTTCTTC. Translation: CASSFMLAGNNYNEQFF.

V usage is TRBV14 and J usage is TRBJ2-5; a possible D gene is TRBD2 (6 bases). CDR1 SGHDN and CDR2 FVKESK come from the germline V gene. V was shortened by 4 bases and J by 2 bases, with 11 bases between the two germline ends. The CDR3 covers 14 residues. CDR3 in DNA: TGTGCCAGCAGCCTCAGGGCGGGACAAGAGACCCAGTACTTC. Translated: CASSLRAGQETQYF.

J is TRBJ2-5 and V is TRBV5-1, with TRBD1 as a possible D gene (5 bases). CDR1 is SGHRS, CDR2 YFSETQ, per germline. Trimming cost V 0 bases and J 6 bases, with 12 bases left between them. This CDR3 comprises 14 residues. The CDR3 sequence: CASSLDGQGQTQYF. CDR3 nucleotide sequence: TGCGCCAGCAGCTTGGATGGGCAGGGCCAGACCCAGTACTTC.

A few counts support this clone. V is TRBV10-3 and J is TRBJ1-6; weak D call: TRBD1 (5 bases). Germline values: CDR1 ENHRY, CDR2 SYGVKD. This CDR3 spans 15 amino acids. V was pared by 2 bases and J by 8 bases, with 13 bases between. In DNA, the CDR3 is TGTGCCATCAGTGAGCCGGGAGCGGGGGATTCACCCCTCCACTTT. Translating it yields CAISEPGAGDSPLHF.

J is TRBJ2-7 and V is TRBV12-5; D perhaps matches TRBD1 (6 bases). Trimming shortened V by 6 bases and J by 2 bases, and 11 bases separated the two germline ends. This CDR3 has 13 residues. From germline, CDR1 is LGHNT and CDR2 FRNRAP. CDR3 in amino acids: CASGQGVTYEQYF. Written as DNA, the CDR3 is TGTGCTAGTGGACAGGGCGTAACCTACGAGCAGTACTTC.

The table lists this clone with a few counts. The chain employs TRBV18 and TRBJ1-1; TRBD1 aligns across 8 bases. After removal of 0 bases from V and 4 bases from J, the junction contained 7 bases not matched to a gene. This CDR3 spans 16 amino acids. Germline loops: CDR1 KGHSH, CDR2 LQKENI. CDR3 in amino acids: CASSPPVRQGSTEAFF. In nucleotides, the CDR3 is TGTGCCAGCTCACCACCGGTTAGACAGGGGAGCACTGAAGCTTTCTTT.